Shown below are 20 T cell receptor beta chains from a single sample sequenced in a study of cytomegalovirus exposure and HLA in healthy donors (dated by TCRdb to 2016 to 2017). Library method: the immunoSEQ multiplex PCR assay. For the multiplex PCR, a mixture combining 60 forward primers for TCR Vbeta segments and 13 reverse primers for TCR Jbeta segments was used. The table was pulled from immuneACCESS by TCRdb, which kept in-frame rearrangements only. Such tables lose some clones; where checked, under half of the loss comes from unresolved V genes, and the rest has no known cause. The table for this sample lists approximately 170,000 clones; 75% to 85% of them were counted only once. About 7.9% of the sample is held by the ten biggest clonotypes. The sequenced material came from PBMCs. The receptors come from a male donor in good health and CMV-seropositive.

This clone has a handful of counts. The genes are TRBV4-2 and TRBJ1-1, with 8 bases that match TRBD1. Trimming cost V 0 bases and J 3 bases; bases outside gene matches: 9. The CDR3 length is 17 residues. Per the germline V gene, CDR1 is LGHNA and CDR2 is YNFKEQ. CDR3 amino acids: CASSQEVQGARDTEAFF. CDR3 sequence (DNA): TGTGCCAGCAGCCAAGAAGTCCAGGGGGCGCGGGACACTGAAGCTTTCTTT.

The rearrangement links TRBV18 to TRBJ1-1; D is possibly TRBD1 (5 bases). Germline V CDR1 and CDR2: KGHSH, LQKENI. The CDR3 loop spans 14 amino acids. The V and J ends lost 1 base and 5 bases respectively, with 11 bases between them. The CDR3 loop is CASSPLDSGTEAFF. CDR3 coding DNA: TGTGCCAGCTCACCACTCGACAGTGGGACTGAAGCTTTCTTT.

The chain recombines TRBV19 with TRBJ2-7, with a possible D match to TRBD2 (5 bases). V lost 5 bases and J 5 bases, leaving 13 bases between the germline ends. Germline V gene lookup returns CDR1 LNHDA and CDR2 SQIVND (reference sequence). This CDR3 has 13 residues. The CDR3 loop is CASSVTEGDEQYF. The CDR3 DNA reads TGTGCCAGTAGTGTAACTGAGGGCGACGAGCAGTACTTC.

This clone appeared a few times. The CDR3 DNA is TGTGCCTGGAGTCCCTTGGGAAACACCATATATTTT. It is translated as CAWSPLGNTIYF. V and J are TRBV30 and TRBJ1-3; D remains ambiguous. Germline lookup yields CDR1 GTSNPN and CDR2 SVGIG (reference sequence). The CDR3 loop spans 12 amino acids. V shed 2 bases and J shed 4 bases, with 6 bases lying between them.

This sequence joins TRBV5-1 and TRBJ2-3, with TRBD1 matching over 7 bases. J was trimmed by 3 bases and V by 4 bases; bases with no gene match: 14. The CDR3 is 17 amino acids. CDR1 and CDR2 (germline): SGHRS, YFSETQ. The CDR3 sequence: CASSARRGLDTTDTQYF. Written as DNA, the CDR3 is TGCGCCAGCAGCGCCCGTAGGGGGCTCGACACGACAGATACGCAGTATTTT.

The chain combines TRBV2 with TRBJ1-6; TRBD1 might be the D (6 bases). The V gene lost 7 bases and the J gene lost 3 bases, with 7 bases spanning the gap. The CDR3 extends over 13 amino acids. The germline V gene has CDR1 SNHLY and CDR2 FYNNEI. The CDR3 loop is CASKDSYNSPLHF. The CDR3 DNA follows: TGTGCCAGCAAGGACAGCTATAATTCACCCCTCCACTTT.

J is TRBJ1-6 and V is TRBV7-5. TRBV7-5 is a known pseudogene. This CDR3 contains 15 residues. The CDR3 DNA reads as TGTGCCAGAAGCCGGAGGATCTGGGCGGGCTCACCCCTCCACTTT. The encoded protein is CARSRRIWAGSPLHF.

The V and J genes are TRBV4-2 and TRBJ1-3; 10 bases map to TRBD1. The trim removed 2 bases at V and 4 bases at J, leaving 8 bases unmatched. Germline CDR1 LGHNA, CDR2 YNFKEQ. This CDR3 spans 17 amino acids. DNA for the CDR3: TGTGCCAGCAGCCAACGTCCACTGGGACAGGGGGGAAACACCATATATTTT. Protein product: CASSQRPLGQGGNTIYF.

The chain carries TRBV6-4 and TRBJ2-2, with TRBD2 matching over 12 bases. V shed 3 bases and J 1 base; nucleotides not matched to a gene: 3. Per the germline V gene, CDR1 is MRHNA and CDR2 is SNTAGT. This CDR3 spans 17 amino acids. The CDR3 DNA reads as TGTGCCAGCAGTGAACTAGCGGGGGGCTTGAACACCGGGGAGCTGTTTTTT. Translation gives CASSELAGGLNTGELFF.

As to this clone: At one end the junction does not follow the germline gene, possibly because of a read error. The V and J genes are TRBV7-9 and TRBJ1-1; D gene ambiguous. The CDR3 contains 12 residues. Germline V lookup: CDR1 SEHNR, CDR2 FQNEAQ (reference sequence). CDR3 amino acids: CSSSLETSSAFF. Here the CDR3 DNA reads TGTTCCAGCAGCTTGGAGACCTCCTCGGCTTTCTTT.

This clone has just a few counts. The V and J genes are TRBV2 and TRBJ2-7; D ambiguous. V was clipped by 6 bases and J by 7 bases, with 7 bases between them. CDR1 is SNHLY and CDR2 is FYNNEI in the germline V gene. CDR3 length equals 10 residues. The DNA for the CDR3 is TGTGCCAGCAGCCTCCTTGAGCAGTACTTC. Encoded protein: CASSLLEQYF.

CDR3 in DNA: TGTGCCAGCAGTGAATTGGAGGGTTTAGGTGGTCAGCCCCAGCATTTT. Its translation: CASSELEGLGGQPQHF. J is TRBJ1-5 and V is TRBV2; D is ambiguous. Germline CDR1 SNHLY, CDR2 FYNNEI. Trimming took off 2 bases at V and 6 bases at J, with 17 bases between the two ends. The CDR3 covers 16 residues.

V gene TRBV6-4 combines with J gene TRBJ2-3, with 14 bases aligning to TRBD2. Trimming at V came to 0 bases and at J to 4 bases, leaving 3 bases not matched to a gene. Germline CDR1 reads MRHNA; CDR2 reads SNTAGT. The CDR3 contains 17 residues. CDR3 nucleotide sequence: TGTGCCAGCAGTGACTCGAAGACTAGCGGGGGGGCAGATACGCAGTATTTT. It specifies CASSDSKTSGGADTQYF.

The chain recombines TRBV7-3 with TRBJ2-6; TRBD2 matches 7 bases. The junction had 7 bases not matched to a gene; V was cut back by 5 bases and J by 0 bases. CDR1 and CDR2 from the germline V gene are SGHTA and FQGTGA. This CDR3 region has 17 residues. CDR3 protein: CASSDYGGSSGANVLTF. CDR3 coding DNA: TGTGCCAGCAGCGACTACGGGGGGAGCTCTGGGGCCAACGTCCTGACTTTC. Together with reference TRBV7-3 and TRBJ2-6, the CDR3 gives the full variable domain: GAGVSQTPSNKVTEKGKYVELRCDPISGHTALYWYRQSLGQGPEFLIYFQGTGAADDSGLPNDRFFAVRPEGSVSTLKIQRTERGDSAVYLCASSDYGGSSGANVLTFGAGSRLTVL.

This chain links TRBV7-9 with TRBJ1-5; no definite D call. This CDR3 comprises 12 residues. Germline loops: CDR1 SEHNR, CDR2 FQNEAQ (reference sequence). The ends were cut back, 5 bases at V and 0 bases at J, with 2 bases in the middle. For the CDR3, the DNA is TGTGCCAGCAGCCGTAGCAATCAGCCCCAGCATTTT. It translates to CASSRSNQPQHF.

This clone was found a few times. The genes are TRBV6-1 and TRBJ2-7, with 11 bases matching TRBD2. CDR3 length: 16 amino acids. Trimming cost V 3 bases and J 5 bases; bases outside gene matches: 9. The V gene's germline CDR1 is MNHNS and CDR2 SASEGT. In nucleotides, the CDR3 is TGTGCCAGCAGTGACCTAGCGGGGGGACCTCGCGACGAGCAGTACTTC. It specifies CASSDLAGGPRDEQYF.

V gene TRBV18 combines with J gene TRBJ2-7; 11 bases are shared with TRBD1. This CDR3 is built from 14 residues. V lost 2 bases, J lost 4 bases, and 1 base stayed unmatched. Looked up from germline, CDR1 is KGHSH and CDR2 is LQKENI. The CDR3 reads CASSPGTGGYEQYF. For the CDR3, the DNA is TGTGCCAGCTCACCAGGGACAGGGGGATACGAGCAGTACTTC.

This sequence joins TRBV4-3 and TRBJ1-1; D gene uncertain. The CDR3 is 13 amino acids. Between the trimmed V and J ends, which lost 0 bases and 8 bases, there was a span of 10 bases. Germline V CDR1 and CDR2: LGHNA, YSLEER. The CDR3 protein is CASSQDHTEEAFF. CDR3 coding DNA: TGCGCCAGCAGCCAAGATCATACGGAGGAAGCTTTCTTT.

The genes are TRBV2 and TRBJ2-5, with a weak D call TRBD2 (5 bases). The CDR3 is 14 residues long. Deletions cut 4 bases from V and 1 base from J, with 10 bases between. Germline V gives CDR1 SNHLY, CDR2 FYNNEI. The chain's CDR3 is CASSVGGFQETQYF. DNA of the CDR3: TGTGCCAGCAGTGTAGGAGGCTTCCAAGAGACCCAGTACTTC.

CDR3 protein: CASSVRFSNQPQHF. In DNA form, the CDR3 reads TGTGCCAGTAGCGTACGGTTTAGCAATCAGCCCCAGCATTTT. The chain links TRBV19 to TRBJ1-5; D gene uncertain. V lost 6 bases to trimming and J lost 0 bases, with 9 bases between them. This CDR3 region has 14 residues. In germline, CDR1 is LNHDA, CDR2 SQIVND (reference sequence).